This T cell receptor beta chain originates from a study of shared T cell receptors in the human thymus. The CDR3 length is 14 residues. The germline V gene encodes CDR1 LNHNV and CDR2 YYDKDF (reference sequence). Deletions cut 0 bases from V and 5 bases from J, with 10 bases between. Data came from immunoSEQ multiplex PCR; TCRdb stores just in-frame clones and leaves some out. The table has 600,000 to 900,000 clones, approximately 85% seen once. This sample was shared with a second study, whose subject was human thymus T cells. That source notes: The thymus tissue came from resections taken during corrective heart surgery. Apparent bias marked the V and J gene usage of thymic and blood repertoires.

The specimen was thymocytes. The clonotype originates from a girl under three years old with a congenital heart defect. The chain employs TRBV15 and TRBJ1-2; a weak D match, TRBD1 (5 bases). CDR3 amino acids: CATSRDSGAYGYTF. DNA for the CDR3: TGTGCCACCAGCAGAGATAGTGGGGCGTATGGCTACACCTTC.